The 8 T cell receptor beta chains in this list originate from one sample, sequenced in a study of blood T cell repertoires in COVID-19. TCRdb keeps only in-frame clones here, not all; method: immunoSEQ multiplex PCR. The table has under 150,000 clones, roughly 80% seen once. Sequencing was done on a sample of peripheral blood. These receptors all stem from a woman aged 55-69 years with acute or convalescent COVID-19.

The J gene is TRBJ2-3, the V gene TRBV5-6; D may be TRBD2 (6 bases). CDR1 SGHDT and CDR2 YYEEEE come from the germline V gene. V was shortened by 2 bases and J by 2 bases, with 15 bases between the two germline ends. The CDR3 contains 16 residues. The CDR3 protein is CASSFSRRGLTDTQYF. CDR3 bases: TGTGCCAGCAGCTTTAGTAGGAGGGGACTCACAGATACGCAGTATTTT. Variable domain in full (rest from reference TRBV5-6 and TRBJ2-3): DAGVTQSPTHLIKTRGQQVTLRCSPKSGHDTVSWYQQALGQGPQFIFQYYEEEERQRGNFPDRFSGHQFPNYSSELNVNALLLGDSALYLCASSFSRRGLTDTQYFGPGTRLTVL.

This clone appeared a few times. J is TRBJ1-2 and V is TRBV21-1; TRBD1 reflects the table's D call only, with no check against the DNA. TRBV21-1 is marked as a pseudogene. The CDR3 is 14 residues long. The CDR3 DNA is TGTGCCAGCAGCACCCTTCGACAGGTTGATGGCTACACCTTC. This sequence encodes CASSTLRQVDGYTF.

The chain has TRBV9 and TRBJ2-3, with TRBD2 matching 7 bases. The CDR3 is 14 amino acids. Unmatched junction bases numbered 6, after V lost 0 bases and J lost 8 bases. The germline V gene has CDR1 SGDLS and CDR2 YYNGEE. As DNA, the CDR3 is TGTGCCAGCAGCGTAGGCACTAGCGTCGTTACGCAGTATTTT. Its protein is CASSVGTSVVTQYF.

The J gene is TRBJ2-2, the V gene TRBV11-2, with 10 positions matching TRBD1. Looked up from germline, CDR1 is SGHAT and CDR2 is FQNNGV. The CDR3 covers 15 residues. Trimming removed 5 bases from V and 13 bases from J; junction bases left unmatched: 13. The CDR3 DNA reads TGTGCCAGCAGCCTGGAATCCGGGACAGGGGTGGGGCTGTTTTTT. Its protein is CASSLESGTGVGLFF.

As DNA, the CDR3 is TGTGCCAGCAGTTCGGCGGGACTGACTGAAGCTTTCTTT. Its protein is CASSSAGLTEAFF. The chain is built from TRBV28 and TRBJ1-1; D might be TRBD1 (5 bases). Trimming took off 4 bases at V and 5 bases at J, with 11 bases between the two ends. The CDR3 spans 13 residues. The germline V gene encodes CDR1 MDHEN and CDR2 SYDVKM.

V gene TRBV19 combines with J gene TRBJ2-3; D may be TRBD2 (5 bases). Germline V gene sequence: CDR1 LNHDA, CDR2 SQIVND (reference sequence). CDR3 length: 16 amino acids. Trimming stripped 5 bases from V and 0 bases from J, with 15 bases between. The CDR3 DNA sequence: TGTGCCAGTAGTGAAACTAGAAGTGCTAGCACAGATACGCAGTATTTT. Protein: CASSETRSASTDTQYF. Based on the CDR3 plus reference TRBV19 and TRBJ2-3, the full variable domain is DGGITQSPKYLFRKEGQNVTLSCEQNLNHDAMYWYRQDPGQGLRLIYYSQIVNDFQKGDIAEGYSVSREKKESFPLTVTSAQKNPTAFYLCASSETRSASTDTQYFGPGTRLTVL.

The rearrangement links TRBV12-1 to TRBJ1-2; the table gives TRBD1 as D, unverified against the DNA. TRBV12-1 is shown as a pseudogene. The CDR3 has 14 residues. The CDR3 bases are TGTGCCAGCAGCTTTGCCGGGCAGGGGGAAGGCTACACCTTC. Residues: CASSFAGQGEGYTF.

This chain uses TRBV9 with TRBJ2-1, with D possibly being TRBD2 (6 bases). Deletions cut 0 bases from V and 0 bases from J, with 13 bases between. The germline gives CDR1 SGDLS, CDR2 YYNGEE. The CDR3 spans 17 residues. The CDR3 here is CASSVGPRGRSYNEQFF. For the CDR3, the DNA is TGTGCCAGCAGCGTAGGGCCGCGGGGACGCTCCTACAATGAGCAGTTCTTC.